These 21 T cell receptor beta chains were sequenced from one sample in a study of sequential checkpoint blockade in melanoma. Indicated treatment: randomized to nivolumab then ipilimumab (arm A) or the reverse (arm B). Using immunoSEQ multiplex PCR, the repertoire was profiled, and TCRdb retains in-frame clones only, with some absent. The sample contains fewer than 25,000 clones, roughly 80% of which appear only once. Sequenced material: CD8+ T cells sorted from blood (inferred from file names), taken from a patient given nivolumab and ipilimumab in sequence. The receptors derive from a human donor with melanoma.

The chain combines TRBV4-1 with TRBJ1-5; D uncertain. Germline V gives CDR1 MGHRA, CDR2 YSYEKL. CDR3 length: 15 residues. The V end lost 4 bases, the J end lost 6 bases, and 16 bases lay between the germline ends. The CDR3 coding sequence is TGCGCCAGCAGCCTAGTTTACGTGCCTACTCAGCCCCAGCATTTT. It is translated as CASSLVYVPTQPQHF.

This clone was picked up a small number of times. The chain's CDR3 is CASSARGQVGEQFF. CDR3 nucleotides: TGTGCCAGCAGCGCCCGGGGACAGGTGGGTGAGCAGTTCTTC. V is TRBV11-3 and J is TRBJ2-1; 8 bases map to TRBD1. This CDR3 has 14 amino acids. The V gene end was trimmed by 5 bases and the J gene end by 9 bases; junction bases not matched to a gene: 9. Germline-derived CDR1 and CDR2 are SGHNT and YENEEA. The full variable domain, in which reference TRBV11-3 and TRBJ2-1 provide the parts outside the CDR3, is EAGVVQSPRYKIIEKKQPVAFWCNPISGHNTLYWYLQNLGQGPELLIRYENEEAVDDSQLPKDRFSAERLKGVDSTLKIQPAELGDSAVYLCASSARGQVGEQFFGPGTRLTVL.

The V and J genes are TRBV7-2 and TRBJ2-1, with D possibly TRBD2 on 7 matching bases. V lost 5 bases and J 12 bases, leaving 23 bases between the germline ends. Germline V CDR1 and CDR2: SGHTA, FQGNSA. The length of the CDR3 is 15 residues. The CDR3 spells CASSPWGGAVSPQFF. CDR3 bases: TGTGCCAGCAGCCCCTGGGGGGGGGCGGTTTCCCCGCAGTTCTTC.

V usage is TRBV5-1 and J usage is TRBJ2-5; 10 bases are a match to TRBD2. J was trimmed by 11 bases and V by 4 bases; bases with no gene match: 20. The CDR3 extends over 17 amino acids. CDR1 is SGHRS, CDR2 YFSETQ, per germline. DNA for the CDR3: TGCGCCAGCAGCCTGAACTTAAAAGCGGGGGGGCCGGTTGAGCAGTACTTC. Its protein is CASSLNLKAGGPVEQYF.

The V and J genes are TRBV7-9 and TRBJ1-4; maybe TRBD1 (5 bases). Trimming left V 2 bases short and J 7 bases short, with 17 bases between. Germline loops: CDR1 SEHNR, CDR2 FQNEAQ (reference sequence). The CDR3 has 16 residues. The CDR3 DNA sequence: TGTGCCAGCAGCTTAAATTACAGGAAAGCAGGTGAAAAACTGTTTTTT. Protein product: CASSLNYRKAGEKLFF.

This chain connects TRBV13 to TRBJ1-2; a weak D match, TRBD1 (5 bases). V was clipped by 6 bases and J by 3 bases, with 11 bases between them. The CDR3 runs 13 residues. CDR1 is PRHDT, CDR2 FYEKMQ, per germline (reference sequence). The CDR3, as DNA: TGTGCCAGCAGACCCGGACAAGACTATGGCTACACCTTC. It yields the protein CASRPGQDYGYTF.

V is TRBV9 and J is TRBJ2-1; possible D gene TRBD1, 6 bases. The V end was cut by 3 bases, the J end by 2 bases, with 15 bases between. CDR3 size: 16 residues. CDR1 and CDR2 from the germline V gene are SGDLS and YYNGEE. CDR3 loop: CASSGGGQRPYNEQFF. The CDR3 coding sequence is TGTGCCAGCAGCGGAGGGGGTCAGAGGCCCTACAATGAGCAGTTCTTC.

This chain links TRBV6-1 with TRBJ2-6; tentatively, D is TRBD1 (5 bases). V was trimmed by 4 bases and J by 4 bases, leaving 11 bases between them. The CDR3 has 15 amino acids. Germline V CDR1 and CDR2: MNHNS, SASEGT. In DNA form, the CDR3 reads TGTGCCAGCAGTGCCGGACGGACAGGGGCCAACGTCCTGACTTTC. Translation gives CASSAGRTGANVLTF.

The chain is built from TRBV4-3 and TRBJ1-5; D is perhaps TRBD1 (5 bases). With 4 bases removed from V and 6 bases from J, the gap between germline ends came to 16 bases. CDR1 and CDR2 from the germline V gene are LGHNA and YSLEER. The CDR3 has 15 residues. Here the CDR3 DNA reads TGCGCCAGCAGCCCCGGTTGGGGGGTGAGTCAGCCCCAGCATTTT. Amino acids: CASSPGWGVSQPQHF.

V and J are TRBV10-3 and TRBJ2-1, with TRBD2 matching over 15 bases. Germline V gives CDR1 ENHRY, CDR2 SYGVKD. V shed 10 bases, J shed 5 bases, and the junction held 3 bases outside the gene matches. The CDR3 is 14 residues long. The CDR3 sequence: CATGTSGGNNEQFF. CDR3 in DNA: TGTGCCACGGGGACTAGCGGGGGGAACAATGAGCAGTTCTTC.

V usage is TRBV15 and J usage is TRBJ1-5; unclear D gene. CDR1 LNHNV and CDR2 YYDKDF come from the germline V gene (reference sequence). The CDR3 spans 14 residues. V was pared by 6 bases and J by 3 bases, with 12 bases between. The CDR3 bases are TGTGCCACCAGTGTAGAGGGCTTCAATCAGCCCCAGCATTTT. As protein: CATSVEGFNQPQHF.

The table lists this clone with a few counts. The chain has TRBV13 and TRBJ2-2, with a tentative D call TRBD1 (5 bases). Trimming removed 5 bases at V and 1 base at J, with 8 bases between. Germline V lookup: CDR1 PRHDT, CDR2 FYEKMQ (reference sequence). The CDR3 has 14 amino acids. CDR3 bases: TGTGCCAGCAGCCCCGACAGGAACACCGGGGAGCTGTTTTTT. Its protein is CASSPDRNTGELFF.

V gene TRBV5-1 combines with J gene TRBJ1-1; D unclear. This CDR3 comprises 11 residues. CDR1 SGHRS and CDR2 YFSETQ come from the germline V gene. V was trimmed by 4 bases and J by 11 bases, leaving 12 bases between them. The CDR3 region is CASSMGRYAFF. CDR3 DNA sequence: TGCGCCAGCAGCATGGGGAGGTATGCTTTCTTT.

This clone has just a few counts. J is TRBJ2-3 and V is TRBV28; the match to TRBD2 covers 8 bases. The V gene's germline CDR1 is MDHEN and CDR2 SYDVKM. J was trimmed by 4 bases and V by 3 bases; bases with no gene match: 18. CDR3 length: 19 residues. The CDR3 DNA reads TGTGCCAGCAGTTTGGTACTGGGCGGGAGGATACTCACCCCAGATACGCAGTATTTT. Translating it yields CASSLVLGGRILTPDTQYF.

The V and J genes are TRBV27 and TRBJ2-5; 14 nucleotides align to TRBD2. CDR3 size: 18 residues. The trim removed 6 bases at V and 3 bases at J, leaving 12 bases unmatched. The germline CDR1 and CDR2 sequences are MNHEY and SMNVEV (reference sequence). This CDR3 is CASSLTPPGLAGEETQYF. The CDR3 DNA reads TGTGCCAGCAGCTTGACCCCGCCGGGACTAGCGGGAGAAGAGACCCAGTACTTC.

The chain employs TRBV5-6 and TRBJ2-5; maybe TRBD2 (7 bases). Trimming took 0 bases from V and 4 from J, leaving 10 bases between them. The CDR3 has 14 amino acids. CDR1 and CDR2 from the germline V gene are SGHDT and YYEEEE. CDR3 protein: CASSLGGGGETQYF. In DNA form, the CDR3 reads TGTGCCAGCAGCTTGGGGGGAGGGGGAGAGACCCAGTACTTC.

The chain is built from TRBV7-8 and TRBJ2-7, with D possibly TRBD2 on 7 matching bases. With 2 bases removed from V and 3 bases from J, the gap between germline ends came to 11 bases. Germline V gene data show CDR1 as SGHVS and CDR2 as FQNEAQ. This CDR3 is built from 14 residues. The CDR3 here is CASSLRGGLYEQYF. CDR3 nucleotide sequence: TGTGCCAGCAGCTTAAGGGGGGGCCTCTACGAGCAGTACTTC.

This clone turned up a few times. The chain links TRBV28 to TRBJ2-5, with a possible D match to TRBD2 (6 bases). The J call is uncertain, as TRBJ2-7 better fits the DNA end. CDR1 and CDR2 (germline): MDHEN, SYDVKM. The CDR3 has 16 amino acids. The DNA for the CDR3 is TGTGCCAGCAGTTTTTCCCGACTGGGAGGATCTGACGAGCAGTACTTC. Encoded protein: CASSFSRLGGSDEQYF.

CDR3 sequence: CASSEYRGRPYEQYF. CDR3 sequence (DNA): TGTGCCAGCAGTGAATACAGGGGGCGGCCTTACGAGCAGTACTTC. V is TRBV28 and J is TRBJ2-7; 9 bases are a match to TRBD1. Germline V gives CDR1 MDHEN, CDR2 SYDVKM. This CDR3 spans 15 amino acids. V lost 5 bases to trimming and J lost 4 bases; unmatched junction nucleotides: 9.

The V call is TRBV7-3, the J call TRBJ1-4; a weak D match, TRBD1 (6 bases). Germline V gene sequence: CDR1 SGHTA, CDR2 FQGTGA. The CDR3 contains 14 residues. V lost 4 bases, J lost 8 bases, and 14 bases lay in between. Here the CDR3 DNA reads TGTGCCAGCAGCTCTTCAGGGGTAGGGGAAAAACTGTTTTTT. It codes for CASSSSGVGEKLFF.

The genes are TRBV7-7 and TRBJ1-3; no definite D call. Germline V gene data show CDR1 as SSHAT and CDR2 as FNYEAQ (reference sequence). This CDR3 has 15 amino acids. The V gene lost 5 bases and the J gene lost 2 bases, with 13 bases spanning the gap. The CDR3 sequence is CASSVTRLTGNTIYF. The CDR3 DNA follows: TGTGCCAGCAGCGTGACAAGATTAACTGGAAACACCATATATTTT.